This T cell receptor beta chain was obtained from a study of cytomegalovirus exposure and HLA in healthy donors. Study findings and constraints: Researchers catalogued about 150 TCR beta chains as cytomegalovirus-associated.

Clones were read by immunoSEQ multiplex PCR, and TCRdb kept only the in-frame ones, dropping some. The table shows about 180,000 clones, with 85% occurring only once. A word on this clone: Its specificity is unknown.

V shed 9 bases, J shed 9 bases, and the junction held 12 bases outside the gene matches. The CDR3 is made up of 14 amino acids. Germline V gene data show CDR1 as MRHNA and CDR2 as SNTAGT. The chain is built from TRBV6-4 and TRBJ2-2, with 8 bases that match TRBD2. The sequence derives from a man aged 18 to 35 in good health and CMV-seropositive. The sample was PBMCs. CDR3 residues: CASTGTRLSRELFF. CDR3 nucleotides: TGTGCCAGTACCGGGACTAGACTTAGCCGGGAGCTGTTTTTT.